The clone carrying this T cell receptor beta chain showed up just once. Germline loops: CDR1 WSHSY, CDR2 SAAADI. V was pared by 6 bases and J by 7 bases, with 20 bases of the junction left unmatched. The CDR3 length is 18 residues. This sample is part of a study of blood T cell repertoires in COVID-19. At the level of the study: PBMCs, B-cell-depleted T cells, or T cells provided the cDNA or gDNA that made up the material.

Clones were sequenced by immunoSEQ multiplex PCR, and TCRdb holds only the in-frame ones, with some missing. The data hold approximately 89,000 clones, with 85% to 95% observed a single time. Sequencing used peripheral blood. The chain links TRBV10-2 to TRBJ2-1; 8 nucleotides align to TRBD1. The TCR comes from an older woman with active COVID-19. CDR3 in amino acids: CASSRDRSRLGDRNEQFF. CDR3 DNA: TGCGCCAGCAGCCGGGACAGGAGTCGACTAGGGGATCGGAATGAGCAGTTCTTC.